The rows below give T cell receptor beta chains drawn from one sample of a study of regulatory T cells in long-lasting Graves disease. TCRdb analysed the multiplex PCR reads with MiXCR anew, one entry per CDR3 protein. The profile covers approximately 470,000 distinct CDR3 sequences, with roughly 17% appearing a single time and 9% to 15% taken by the ten largest. Separately, the same data were catalogued under a study of T cells in Graves' hyperthyroidism and ophthalmopathy.

The sample in question was peripheral blood mononuclear cells (PBMCs), obtained at new diagnosis, from a patient treated with antithyroid drugs. These receptors all come from a man aged 40-49 years with Graves disease. Each CDR3 is given with its conserved first and last residue. The D gene is left open where the match is weak. A row's size may be missing; if present it is once, few, many or a size class.

V	size	D	J	DNA	CDR3
TRBV12-3/TRBV12-4	few	-	TRBJ2-1	TGTGCCAGCAGTTCCGACAGGTACTACGGACAACATCAGTTCTTC	CASSSDRYYGQHQFF
TRBV20-1	-	TRBD2	TRBJ2-2	TGCAGTGCCAATCTAGCGGGGCAGAACACCGGGGAGCTGTTTTTT	CSANLAGQNTGELFF
TRBV7-3	few	TRBD1	TRBJ2-5	TGTGCCAGCAGCCTCGAGGGGGACAGAGAGACCCAGTACTTC	CASSLEGDRETQYF
TRBV6-5	many	-	TRBJ2-2	TGTGCCAGCAGTTACGGACTCCAAACCGGCAACACCGGGGAGCTGTTTTTT	CASSYGLQTGNTGELFF
TRBV6-2/TRBV6-3	-	TRBD2	TRBJ2-1	TGTGCCAGCAGTTACTCGATAGGCGGGAGCCCCTACAATGAGCAGTTCTTC	CASSYSIGGSPYNEQFF
TRBV5-1	-	-	TRBJ2-2	TGCGCCAGCAGCTTGGATTACAGCAAACTAACGAACACCGGGGAGCTGTTTTTT	CASSLDYSKLTNTGELFF
TRBV19	few	TRBD2	TRBJ2-1	TGTGCCAGTACACTCTTCCCGGGACCGACGACTAGCGGCAATGAGCAGTTCTTC	CASTLFPGPTTSGNEQFF
TRBV20-1	once	-	TRBJ2-4	TGCAGTGCTAGAGAGCTACGGGATCCCAAAAACATTCAGTACTTC	CSARELRDPKNIQYF
TRBV15	-	-	TRBJ1-5	TGTGCCACCAGCAAAACAGGGTTGAATCAGCCCCAGCATTTT	CATSKTGLNQPQHF
TRBV5-1	-	-	TRBJ2-7	TGCGCCAGCCGCGGGACCCAGGTTCAGTACTACGAGCAGTACTTC	CASRGTQVQYYEQYF
TRBV24-1	many	-	TRBJ2-1	TGTGCCACCAGTTCGCCCGGTTACGATGAGCAGTTCTTC	CATSSPGYDEQFF
TRBV10-3	-	-	TRBJ2-1	TGTGCCACGGGGAACCTAGCGTTTTCCGACAATGAGCAGTTCTTC	CATGNLAFSDNEQFF
TRBV19	-	TRBD2	TRBJ2-7	TGTGCCAGTAGTGCCCCGACTAGCGGGAGTTTCAACGAGCAGTACTTC	CASSAPTSGSFNEQYF
TRBV12-3/TRBV12-4	few	-	TRBJ1-1	TGTGCCAACAGTTTAGGCACAGTTGAAGCTTTCTTT	CANSLGTVEAFF
TRBV28	many	TRBD2	TRBJ2-3	TGTGCCAGCAGTTTACCCGGACTAGCGAACACAGATACGCAGTATTTT	CASSLPGLANTDTQYF
TRBV5-6	few	-	TRBJ1-5	TGTGCCAGCAGCTTCGGGGCCCATTTCGATCAGCCCCAGCATTTT	CASSFGAHFDQPQHF
TRBV11-2	-	TRBD1	TRBJ2-7	TGCGCCAGCAGTAAAAGTCCGGACAGGCCTACCTACGAGCAGTACTTC	CASSKSPDRPTYEQYF
TRBV2	-	TRBD1	TRBJ2-5	TGTGCCAGCAGTGGAAACAGGGGGCGAGAGACCCAGTACTTC	CASSGNRGRETQYF
TRBV19	few	TRBD1	TRBJ1-2	TGTGCCAGTAGTATAGTGGCCCGGGACAGCTATGGCTACACCTTC	CASSIVARDSYGYTF
TRBV28	many	-	TRBJ2-3	TGTGCCAGCAAACAATATGGGGGATCTAGGGATACGCAGTATTTT	CASKQYGGSRDTQYF